This TCR beta chain comes out of a study of T cell responses to AZD1222 COVID-19 vaccine. Overall study findings and caveats: Targeting of unmutated variant regions was reportedly seen in nearly half of spike-specific TCRs. Just six or seven AZD1222 recipients tested seropositive at baseline. White British ancestry dominated among donors, who included more females, and clonal diversity was possibly underestimated.

The CDR3 length is 13 residues. The ends were cut back, 7 bases at V and 0 bases at J, with 8 bases in the middle. Germline V gene lookup returns CDR1 SGDLS and CDR2 YYNGEE. Here immunoSEQ multiplex PCR was the method, and the copy in TCRdb shows in-frame clones only, minus some. The repertoire includes about 140,000 clones, around nine tenths of them detected once, and around 1.7% sits in the top ten. Comment on this clone: Its target is unknown.

This specimen was peripheral blood, taken on day 0 of AZD1222 vaccination. This rearrangement joins TRBV9 to TRBJ1-3; no clear D gene. The clonotype originates from an adult in good health. In nucleotides, the CDR3 is TGTGCCAGCCGGAGCCTCTCTGGAAACACCATATATTTT. It is translated as CASRSLSGNTIYF. Drawing the rest from reference TRBV9 and TRBJ1-3, the complete variable domain is DSGVTQTPKHLITATGQRVTLRCSPRSGDLSVYWYQQSLDQGLQFLIQYYNGEERAKGNILERFSAQQFPDLHSELNLSSLELGDSALYFCASRSLSGNTIYFGEGSWLTVV.